The 2 T cell receptor beta chains reported below all come from one sample, sequenced in a study of CD8+ T cells in alopecia areata. TCR sequencing used cDNA made by reverse transcription of extracted RNA. The protocol was immunoSEQ multiplex PCR, while the TCRdb copy is restricted to in-frame clones and leaves out a portion. The sample lists about 120,000 clones; 55% to 70% were seen once. The specimen was CD4+ T cells sorted from blood. All receptors derive from a human donor in good health.

The rearrangement uses TRBV7-3 and TRBJ2-7; a weak D match, TRBD2 (5 bases). V lost 4 bases to trimming and J lost 3 bases, with 10 bases between them. The germline V gene has CDR1 SGHTA and CDR2 FQGTGA. The CDR3 covers 13 residues. In DNA form, the CDR3 reads TGTGCCAGCAGCTACGGACTGAACTACGAGCAGTACTTC. It specifies CASSYGLNYEQYF.

The chain employs TRBV30 and TRBJ2-5; D ambiguous. The V and J ends lost 3 bases and 5 bases respectively, with 4 bases between them. CDR1 is GTSNPN and CDR2 is SVGIG in the germline V gene (reference sequence). The CDR3 is made up of 10 amino acids. Here the CDR3 reads CAWRRETQYF. CDR3 DNA: TGTGCCTGGAGGCGGGAGACCCAGTACTTC.